This T cell receptor beta chain was observed in a study of T cell responses to AZD1222 COVID-19 vaccine. The data were produced by immunoSEQ multiplex PCR, yet TCRdb's version contains in-frame clones alone and is incomplete. The top ten hold around 9.6% of the sample, which has 95,000 to 130,000 clones, 85% to 90% seen once. V was trimmed by 0 bases and J by 4 bases, leaving 12 bases between them. This CDR3 has 15 residues. Germline CDR1 is SGHVS and CDR2 is FQNEAQ. The clonotype was recovered from an adult in good health. This sequence joins TRBV7-8 and TRBJ1-2; D is possibly TRBD1 (5 bases). Here the sequenced sample was peripheral blood, taken on day 0 of AZD1222 vaccination. CDR3 sequence reads: CASSLASVRVYGYTF. The CDR3 nucleotides read TGTGCCAGCAGCTTAGCGTCTGTCAGGGTCTATGGCTACACCTTC.